This entry features one T cell receptor beta chain sequence. Its antigen is unknown. This specimen comes from a study of blood T cells in healthy people across ages. General study points: Conclusively comparing naive with antigen-experienced cells was impossible with unsorted PBMCs.

V dropped 6 bases and J dropped 0; count of bases not matched to a gene: 7. From germline, CDR1 is SGHRS and CDR2 YFSETQ. This CDR3 has 15 amino acids. A second roughly 7 to 12 cycle PCR used barcoded and J-beta primers. Each CDR3 protein is one row after TCRdb ran MiXCR on the 5' RACE reads. The table records over 1,300,000 distinct CDR3 sequences, approximately 63% of them present only once. This chain links TRBV5-1 with TRBJ2-5; 8 bases map to TRBD2. This receptor was identified in a man younger than 35 in good health. The specimen sequenced was blood. The CDR3 loop reads CASTRRGENQETQYF. In DNA form, the CDR3 reads TGCGCCAGCACACGGCGGGGGGAAAACCAAGAGACCCAGTACTTC.